What follows describes a single T cell receptor beta chain. The junction shows a germline mismatch at one end, possibly a read error. Authors' analysis steps: How many nucleated cells were present was estimated from reference gene primer amplification. Clones were read by immunoSEQ multiplex PCR, and TCRdb kept only the in-frame ones, dropping some. The V and J calls and the clone size are those of that table, but D and trimming were determined from the DNA. The repertoire consists of 55,000 to 70,000 clones, with about 88% occurring once and the leading ten covering 8% to 9%. Germline V CDR1 and CDR2: MNHEY, SMNVEV (reference sequence). CDR3 length: 14 amino acids. This entry comes from a study of blood T cell repertoires in COVID-19. About the study: Researchers got acute and convalescent COVID-19 samples from the United States, Italy and Spain. PBMCs, B-cell-depleted T cells, or T cells were the source of the cDNA or gDNA that made up the material.

The origin of this receptor is an older woman with active COVID-19. Sequencing used peripheral blood. This sequence joins TRBV27 and TRBJ1-3; possible D gene TRBD1, 5 bases. CDR3 protein: CASSLDSSRNTIYF. As DNA, the CDR3 is TGTGCCAGCAGTTTAGACAGCTCTCGAAACACCATATATTTT.